The 29 T cell receptor beta chains given below trace back to one sample, sequenced in a study of CD8 T cells in Susac syndrome. RNA totalling roughly 0.5 to 1 ug underwent reverse transcription with random hexamers. Each CDR3 protein is one row after TCRdb ran MiXCR on the immunoSEQ multiplex PCR reads. This table has around 140,000 distinct CDR3 sequences, just under 95% appearing once. Source material: CD4+ T cells from PBMCs. Receptors originate from a human donor with Susac syndrome.

The rearrangement links TRBV20-1 to TRBJ2-5; no firm D call. Germline V CDR1 and CDR2: DFQATT, SNEGSKA (reference sequence). The CDR3 extends over 11 amino acids. Trimming left V 3 bases short and J 5 bases short, with 7 bases between. The CDR3 is CSASPTETQYF. CDR3 DNA: TGCAGTGCTAGCCCCACGGAGACCCAGTACTTC.

The chain couples TRBV14 to TRBJ2-3; 9 nucleotides align to TRBD2. V trimming: 5 bases; J trimming: 2 bases; junction bases outside the gene matches: 8. Germline CDR1 and CDR2: SGHDN and FVKESK. CDR3 length equals 16 residues. CDR3 region: CASSLRLAAVTDTQYF. The CDR3 bases are TGTGCCAGCAGCTTACGACTAGCGGCTGTCACAGATACGCAGTATTTT. The variable domain in full, with the rest retrieved from reference TRBV14 and TRBJ2-3, is EAGVTQFPSHSVIEKGQTVTLRCDPISGHDNLYWYRRVMGKEIKFLLHFVKESKQDESGMPNNRFLAERTGGTYSTLKVQPAELEDSGVYFCASSLRLAAVTDTQYFGPGTRLTVL.

This clonotype appeared a few times. CDR3 DNA sequence: TGCAGCGTATCCAAACCCTCCCAGGGGGCCAACTATGGCTACACCTTC. Residues: CSVSKPSQGANYGYTF. The chain is built from TRBV29-1 and TRBJ1-2; 8 bases align to TRBD1. CDR1 and CDR2 (germline): SQVTM, ANQGSEA. Losses at the gene ends were 6 bases for V and 2 bases for J; bases not matched to a gene: 14. The CDR3 covers 16 residues.

The chain links TRBV19 to TRBJ2-1; 7 nucleotides line up with TRBD2. Per the germline V gene, CDR1 is LNHDA and CDR2 is SQIVND (reference sequence). V was pared by 4 bases and J by 0 bases, with 6 bases of the junction left unmatched. The CDR3 runs to 16 residues. The CDR3 protein is CASSRPLAASYNEQFF. The DNA for the CDR3 is TGTGCCAGTAGTAGACCGCTAGCGGCCTCCTACAATGAGCAGTTCTTC.

This chain joins TRBV9 and TRBJ2-1; D gene unclear. V shed 0 bases and J shed 9 bases, with 7 bases lying between them. Germline V lookup: CDR1 SGDLS, CDR2 YYNGEE. CDR3 length: 12 amino acids. CDR3 DNA: TGTGCCAGCAGCGTAGATAGAGGTGAGCAGTTCTTC. Translation: CASSVDRGEQFF. Filled out from reference TRBV9 and TRBJ2-1, the complete variable domain reads DSGVTQTPKHLITATGQRVTLRCSPRSGDLSVYWYQQSLDQGLQFLIQYYNGEERAKGNILERFSAQQFPDLHSELNLSSLELGDSALYFCASSVDRGEQFFGPGTRLTVL.

The chain links TRBV29-1 to TRBJ2-3, with 7 bases lining up with TRBD2. J lost 1 base, V lost 1 base, and 2 bases had no gene match. CDR3 length: 14 amino acids. Germline V gene data show CDR1 as SQVTM and CDR2 as ANQGSEA. The CDR3, as DNA: TGCAGCGTTGAAGGCCTAGCGGGCACAGATACGCAGTATTTT. This translates into CSVEGLAGTDTQYF.

The chain is built from TRBV5-1 and TRBJ2-3; TRBD2 aligns across 10 bases. CDR1 is SGHRS, CDR2 YFSETQ, per germline. The trim removed 7 bases at V and 4 bases at J, leaving 6 bases unmatched. The CDR3 is 14 residues long. CDR3 DNA: TGCGCCAGCCGAGTAGGGACTAGCGCAGATACGCAGTATTTT. It translates to CASRVGTSADTQYF.

This clonotype was seen a few times. The chain links TRBV4-1 to TRBJ1-2; D is unclear. The V and J ends lost 0 bases and 2 bases respectively, with 7 bases between them. The CDR3 spans 14 residues. Looked up from germline, CDR1 is MGHRA and CDR2 is YSYEKL. CDR3 DNA sequence: TGCGCCAGCAGCCAAGATCCCAGGAACTATGGCTACACCTTC. Its protein product is CASSQDPRNYGYTF.

The chain links TRBV20-1 to TRBJ1-2; D ambiguous. Trimming took 6 bases from V and 0 from J, leaving 14 bases between them. Per the germline V gene, CDR1 is DFQATT and CDR2 is SNEGSKA (reference sequence). The CDR3 spans 14 residues. The CDR3 loop is CSAGDTVSNYGYTF. The DNA of the CDR3 is TGCAGTGCAGGCGACACCGTCTCTAACTATGGCTACACCTTC.

This chain links TRBV10-3 with TRBJ2-5; D is ambiguous. CDR3 length: 14 residues. Germline V gene data show CDR1 as ENHRY and CDR2 as SYGVKD. V was clipped by 0 bases and J by 2 bases, with 7 bases between them. CDR3 nucleotides: TGTGCCATCAGTGAGTCGCGGCAGCAAGAGACCCAGTACTTC. It translates to CAISESRQQETQYF.

Here the CDR3 reads CASSIVAGPNQPQHF. In nucleotides, the CDR3 is TGTGCCAGTAGTATAGTGGCGGGACCCAATCAGCCCCAGCATTTT. This rearrangement joins TRBV19 to TRBJ1-5, with a tentative D call TRBD1 (5 bases). Germline V CDR1 and CDR2: LNHDA, SQIVND (reference sequence). CDR3 length: 15 amino acids. V lost 1 base and J lost 3, with 10 bases in between.

J is TRBJ2-1 and V is TRBV15; D might be TRBD2 (6 bases). V was pared by 5 bases and J by 9 bases, with 20 bases between. Germline V gene lookup returns CDR1 LNHNV and CDR2 YYDKDF (reference sequence). This CDR3 has 15 amino acids. DNA for the CDR3: TGTGCCACCAGCGCCGTTAGCACCAGCGGGCGTGAGCAGTTCTTC. Its protein is CATSAVSTSGREQFF.

The chain joins TRBV2 to TRBJ1-2; TRBD1 agrees at 8 bases. The CDR3 has 12 amino acids. Looked up from germline, CDR1 is SNHLY and CDR2 is FYNNEI. J lost 7 bases, V lost 5 bases, and 3 bases had no gene match. The CDR3 region has the DNA TGTGCCAGCAGTCGCGGACAGGGTGGCTACACCTTC. Protein: CASSRGQGGYTF.

The chain carries TRBV4-3 and TRBJ1-2, with D unclear. The V end was cut by 0 bases, the J end by 4 bases, with 6 bases between. This CDR3 spans 13 amino acids. The germline gives CDR1 LGHNA, CDR2 YSLEER. The CDR3 region is CASSQDPAYGYTF. DNA of the CDR3: TGCGCCAGCAGCCAAGATCCAGCCTATGGCTACACCTTC.

In this sample, this clonotype turned up once. The gene calls are TRBV29-1 and TRBJ2-5; no clear D. The germline V gene has CDR1 SQVTM and CDR2 ANQGSEA. The CDR3 has 13 residues. Trimming took 1 base from V and 5 from J, leaving 11 bases between them. CDR3: CSVEGQLGETQYF. The CDR3 coding sequence is TGCAGCGTTGAAGGGCAGCTGGGGGAGACCCAGTACTTC.

The chain is built from TRBV7-2 and TRBJ2-3; no clear D gene. Trimming took 3 bases from V and 6 from J, leaving 13 bases between them. This CDR3 spans 14 amino acids. Per germline, CDR1 SGHTA and CDR2 FQGNSA. CDR3 amino acids: CASSFTAPPDTQYF. Here the CDR3 DNA reads TGTGCCAGCAGCTTTACAGCCCCACCCGATACGCAGTATTTT. Combining the CDR3 with reference TRBV7-2 and TRBJ2-3 gives the whole variable domain GAGVSQSPSNKVTEKGKDVELRCDPISGHTALYWYRQSLGQGLEFLIYFQGNSAPDKSGLPSDRFSAERTGGSVSTLTIQRTQQEDSAVYLCASSFTAPPDTQYFGPGTRLTVL.

The chain couples TRBV20-1 to TRBJ2-1; perhaps TRBD1 as D (6 bases). The CDR3 length is 18 residues. Germline CDR1 DFQATT, CDR2 SNEGSKA (reference sequence). Trimming stripped 1 base from V and 5 bases from J, with 24 bases between. The CDR3: CSARVLVPGTILNNEQFF. The CDR3 DNA follows: TGCAGTGCTAGAGTGTTAGTCCCCGGGACAATATTGAACAATGAGCAGTTCTTC.

The chain has TRBV15 and TRBJ2-1; 8 bases line up with TRBD1. The CDR3 runs 15 residues. Germline-derived CDR1 and CDR2 are LNHNV and YYDKDF (reference sequence). Germline trimming cut 4 bases from V and 0 bases from J; bases unmatched to any gene: 2. The DNA for the CDR3 is TGTGCCACCAGCAACGGACAGGGCTCCTACAATGAGCAGTTCTTC. Amino acids: CATSNGQGSYNEQFF. Using reference TRBV15 and TRBJ2-1 for the parts outside the CDR3, the full variable domain is DAMVIQNPRYQVTQFGKPVTLSCSQTLNHNVMYWYQQKSSQAPKLLFHYYDKDFNNEADTPDNFQSRRPNTSFCFLDIRSPGLGDTAMYLCATSNGQGSYNEQFFGPGTRLTVL.

The rearrangement joins TRBV10-3 to TRBJ2-5; tentatively, D is TRBD2 (5 bases). This CDR3 is built from 13 residues. Trimming pared 4 bases from V and 9 bases from J, leaving 15 bases between. CDR1 is ENHRY and CDR2 is SYGVKD in the germline V gene. CDR3 protein: CAISGPGNGAQYF. The CDR3 DNA reads TGTGCCATCAGTGGGCCCGGGAATGGGGCCCAGTACTTC.

V and J are TRBV7-9 and TRBJ2-2; 10 bases are shared with TRBD2. J lost 0 bases, V lost 3 bases, and 7 bases had no gene match. Germline V gene data show CDR1 as SEHNR and CDR2 as FQNEAQ (reference sequence). The CDR3 runs 18 residues. The CDR3 spells CASSFSLAGATNTGELFF. CDR3 DNA: TGTGCCAGCAGCTTTAGCCTAGCGGGGGCCACGAACACCGGGGAGCTGTTTTTT.

In DNA, the CDR3 is TGCAGCGTTGTGCGGGGAGTCCCCTACGAGCAGTACTTC. Translation: CSVVRGVPYEQYF. The rearrangement joins TRBV29-1 to TRBJ2-7, with D possibly being TRBD2 (6 bases). This CDR3 has 13 residues. V lost 4 bases, J lost 2 bases, and 12 bases lay in between. Germline values: CDR1 SQVTM, CDR2 ANQGSEA.

The rearrangement links TRBV30 to TRBJ1-1; TRBD1 is a possible D gene (5 bases). The CDR3 runs 13 residues. Germline CDR1 reads GTSNPN; CDR2 reads SVGIG (reference sequence). Trimming shortened V by 5 bases and J by 4 bases, and 14 bases separated the two germline ends. CDR3 amino acids: CAWAIPRGTEAFF. The CDR3 DNA follows: TGTGCCTGGGCTATCCCGAGGGGCACTGAAGCTTTCTTT.

The chain links TRBV28 to TRBJ1-5, with D maybe TRBD1 (5 bases). V lost 6 bases and J 1 base, leaving 7 bases between the germline ends. CDR1 and CDR2 (germline): MDHEN, SYDVKM. The length of the CDR3 is 13 residues. The CDR3 DNA follows: TGTGCCAGCAGAGGGGCGAGCAATCAGCCCCAGCATTTT. Its protein is CASRGASNQPQHF.

The chain combines TRBV20-1 with TRBJ2-1, with 12 bases that match TRBD2. Germline V CDR1 and CDR2: DFQATT, SNEGSKA (reference sequence). V dropped 0 bases and J dropped 10; count of bases not matched to a gene: 7. The CDR3 contains 15 residues. The DNA of the CDR3 is TGCAGTGCTAGAGATCCTAGCGGGGGGGCAGGGGAGCAGTTCTTC. Amino acids: CSARDPSGGAGEQFF.

The V gene is TRBV19, the J gene TRBJ1-2; the D is unclear. V lost 6 bases and J 8 bases, leaving 10 bases between the germline ends. Germline CDR1 is LNHDA and CDR2 is SQIVND (reference sequence). The CDR3 has 11 residues. CDR3 sequence: CASRIGIGYTF. The CDR3 bases are TGTGCCAGTAGGATCGGGATCGGCTACACCTTC. Filled out from reference TRBV19 and TRBJ1-2, the complete variable domain reads DGGITQSPKYLFRKEGQNVTLSCEQNLNHDAMYWYRQDPGQGLRLIYYSQIVNDFQKGDIAEGYSVSREKKESFPLTVTSAQKNPTAFYLCASRIGIGYTFGSGTRLTVV.

This chain connects TRBV15 to TRBJ2-7; 11 bases map to TRBD2. V was pared by 5 bases and J by 5 bases, with 8 bases of the junction left unmatched. The germline gives CDR1 LNHNV, CDR2 YYDKDF (reference sequence). The CDR3 consists of 15 residues. The CDR3 is CATSPTGTSGDEQYF. CDR3 sequence (DNA): TGTGCCACCAGCCCTACCGGGACTAGCGGTGACGAGCAGTACTTC.

The V gene is TRBV3-1, the J gene TRBJ2-7, with 8 bases aligning to TRBD2. Germline lookup yields CDR1 LGHDT and CDR2 YNNKEL (reference sequence). V lost 3 bases to trimming and J lost 3 bases; unmatched junction nucleotides: 7. CDR3 length equals 15 residues. CDR3 loop: CASSQAAGVIYEQYF. The CDR3 DNA reads as TGTGCCAGCAGCCAGGCAGCGGGAGTGATCTACGAGCAGTACTTC.

V usage is TRBV20-1 and J usage is TRBJ2-7; possible D gene TRBD2, 6 bases. The V end lost 4 bases, the J end lost 0 bases, and 19 bases lay between the germline ends. CDR3 size: 16 residues. Germline values: CDR1 DFQATT, CDR2 SNEGSKA (reference sequence). The CDR3 spells CSAKGLGGVYSYEQYF. DNA for the CDR3: TGCAGTGCTAAGGGCCTTGGCGGGGTATACTCCTACGAGCAGTACTTC.

The chain recombines TRBV19 with TRBJ1-5; D is unclear. CDR1 is LNHDA, CDR2 SQIVND, per germline (reference sequence). This CDR3 spans 16 amino acids. The ends were cut back, 7 bases at V and 0 bases at J, with 16 bases in the middle. The CDR3 spells CASTPVGIYSNQPQHF. As DNA, the CDR3 is TGTGCCAGTACCCCGGTGGGGATTTATAGCAATCAGCCCCAGCATTTT. The variable domain in full, with the rest retrieved from reference TRBV19 and TRBJ1-5, is DGGITQSPKYLFRKEGQNVTLSCEQNLNHDAMYWYRQDPGQGLRLIYYSQIVNDFQKGDIAEGYSVSREKKESFPLTVTSAQKNPTAFYLCASTPVGIYSNQPQHFGDGTRLSIL.